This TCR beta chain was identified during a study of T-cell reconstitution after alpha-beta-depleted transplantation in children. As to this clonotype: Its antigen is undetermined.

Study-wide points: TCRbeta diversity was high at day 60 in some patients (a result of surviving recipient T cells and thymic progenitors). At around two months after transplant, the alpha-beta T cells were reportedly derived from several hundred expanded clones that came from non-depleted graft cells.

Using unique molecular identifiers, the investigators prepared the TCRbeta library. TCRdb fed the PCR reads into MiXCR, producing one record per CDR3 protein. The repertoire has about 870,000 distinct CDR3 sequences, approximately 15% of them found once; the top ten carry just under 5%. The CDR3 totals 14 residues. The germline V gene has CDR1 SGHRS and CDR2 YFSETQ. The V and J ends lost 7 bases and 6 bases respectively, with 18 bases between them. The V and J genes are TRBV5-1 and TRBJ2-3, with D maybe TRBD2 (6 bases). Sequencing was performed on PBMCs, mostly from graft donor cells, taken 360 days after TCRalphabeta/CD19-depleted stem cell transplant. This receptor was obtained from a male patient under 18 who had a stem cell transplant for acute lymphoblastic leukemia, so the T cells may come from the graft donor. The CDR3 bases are TGCGCCAGCTATTGGAGGGAGGCCTCCGATACGCAGTATTTT. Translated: CASYWREASDTQYF. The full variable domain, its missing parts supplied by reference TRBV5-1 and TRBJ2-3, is KAGVTQTPRYLIKTRGQQVTLSCSPISGHRSVSWYQQTPGQGLQFLFEYFSETQRNKGNFPGRFSGRQFSNSRSEMNVSTLELGDSALYLCASYWREASDTQYFGPGTRLTVL.